The sample holds many counts of the clone carrying this TCR beta chain. The antigen is undetermined. This specimen comes from a study of T cells after posttransplantation cyclophosphamide. General study findings and limits: Recipient CMV seropositivity and CMV reactivation strongly tracked TRB clonality.

The CDR3 extends over 15 amino acids. V shed 4 bases and J 4 bases; nucleotides not matched to a gene: 6. Germline V lookup: CDR1 SGHTA, CDR2 FQGNSA. The related graft donor's blood sample was taken on the day of bone marrow donation. Some clones are missing from TCRdb's copy, which holds only in-frame ones; the method was immunoSEQ multiplex PCR. Captured here are about 12,000 clones, none seen once; the top ten comprise 7.3%. The V and J genes are TRBV7-2 and TRBJ1-4; 7 bases fit TRBD1. Sequencing was performed on PBMCs. This sequence was found in a woman in her thirties or forties in good health, CMV-negative, and a related stem cell transplant donor. The CDR3 here is CASSSRQGINEKLFF. The DNA of the CDR3 is TGTGCCAGCAGCTCACGACAGGGTATTAATGAAAAACTGTTTTTT.